A single sample gave rise to the 17 T cell receptor beta chains below, sequenced in a study of CD8 T cells in Susac syndrome. Reverse transcription used roughly 0.5 to 1 ug RNA and random hexamers. Each CDR3 protein is one row after TCRdb ran MiXCR on the immunoSEQ multiplex PCR reads. The sample holds roughly 180,000 distinct CDR3 sequences, approximately 95% seen once. Sequencing was carried out using CD4+ T cells from PBMCs. The receptors were sampled from a human donor in good health.

The chain links TRBV7-2 to TRBJ2-1; 10 nucleotides match TRBD2. V shed 5 bases and J 1 base; nucleotides not matched to a gene: 8. Germline CDR1 SGHTA, CDR2 FQGNSA. The CDR3 extends over 17 amino acids. The CDR3 reads CASSPQASGSSYNEQFF. For the CDR3, the DNA is TGTGCCAGCAGCCCGCAGGCTAGCGGGAGTTCCTACAATGAGCAGTTCTTC. The full variable domain, in which reference TRBV7-2 and TRBJ2-1 provide the parts outside the CDR3, is GAGVSQSPSNKVTEKGKDVELRCDPISGHTALYWYRQSLGQGLEFLIYFQGNSAPDKSGLPSDRFSAERTGGSVSTLTIQRTQQEDSAVYLCASSPQASGSSYNEQFFGPGTRLTVL.

The V gene is TRBV28, the J gene TRBJ2-7; D not certain. The V and J ends lost 8 bases and 5 bases respectively, with 10 bases between them. Looked up from germline, CDR1 is MDHEN and CDR2 is SYDVKM. This CDR3 spans 11 amino acids. CDR3 DNA sequence: TGTGCCAGCTCCCCGGGTCACGAGCAGTACTTC. It yields the protein CASSPGHEQYF.

CDR3 sequence reads: CASRGNMGNYGYTF. CDR3 coding DNA: TGTGCCAGCAGGGGCAACATGGGGAACTATGGCTACACCTTC. This chain joins TRBV6-5 and TRBJ1-2; D remains ambiguous. Germline CDR1 MNHEY, CDR2 SVGAGI. With 6 bases removed from V and 2 bases from J, the gap between germline ends came to 13 bases. The CDR3 runs to 14 residues.

The rearrangement links TRBV5-1 to TRBJ2-7, with 13 positions matching TRBD2. There are 14 residues in the CDR3. J lost 5 bases, V lost 4 bases, and 3 bases had no gene match. Germline assignment: CDR1 SGHRS and CDR2 YFSETQ. CDR3: CASSRTSGSNEQYF. CDR3 nucleotide sequence: TGCGCCAGCAGCAGGACTAGCGGGAGTAACGAGCAGTACTTC.

This chain joins TRBV30 and TRBJ1-1; 7 bases agree with TRBD1. The CDR3 runs to 13 residues. CDR1 is GTSNPN and CDR2 is SVGIG in the germline V gene (reference sequence). After removal of 0 bases from V and 7 bases from J, the junction contained 5 bases not matched to a gene. The CDR3 loop reads CAWSVTGVNEAFF. CDR3 coding DNA: TGTGCCTGGAGTGTAACAGGGGTTAATGAAGCTTTCTTT.

The rearrangement uses TRBV28 and TRBJ2-7, with 9 bases identical to TRBD2. J was trimmed by 2 bases and V by 6 bases; bases with no gene match: 2. Germline values: CDR1 MDHEN, CDR2 SYDVKM. The CDR3 consists of 13 residues. DNA for the CDR3: TGTGCCAGCAGGACTAGCGGTACCTACGAGCAGTACTTC. Protein sequence: CASRTSGTYEQYF.

The V gene is TRBV20-1, the J gene TRBJ2-4; TRBD2 agrees at 10 bases. There are 18 residues in the CDR3. Germline values: CDR1 DFQATT, CDR2 SNEGSKA (reference sequence). J was trimmed by 3 bases and V by 0 bases; bases with no gene match: 11. The CDR3 coding sequence is TGCAGTGCTAGAGATCTTTGGCTAGCGGGAGAAGACAAAAACATTCAGTACTTC. Protein: CSARDLWLAGEDKNIQYF.

This clonotype was picked up one time. This chain uses TRBV27 with TRBJ2-2; 14 nucleotides agree with TRBD2. The germline CDR1 and CDR2 sequences are MNHEY and SMNVEV (reference sequence). After removal of 8 bases from V and 5 bases from J, the junction contained 4 bases not matched to a gene. The CDR3 extends over 15 amino acids. The CDR3 spells CASSTSGRGTGELFF. CDR3 in DNA: TGTGCCAGCTCGACTAGCGGGAGGGGGACCGGGGAGCTGTTTTTT.

The chain has TRBV9 and TRBJ2-1, with D perhaps given as TRBD1 or TRBD2 (5 bases each). The CDR3 runs 15 residues. Germline values: CDR1 SGDLS, CDR2 YYNGEE. The V gene lost 3 bases and the J gene lost 3 bases, with 13 bases spanning the gap. The chain's CDR3 is CASSALGTIYNEQFF. The CDR3 bases are TGTGCCAGCAGCGCCCTAGGGACGATCTACAATGAGCAGTTCTTC.

CDR3 sequence (DNA): TGCAGTGCTACGGCGAGCTTGGCGCCCTACAATGAGCAGTTCTTC. Translation: CSATASLAPYNEQFF. The rearrangement joins TRBV20-1 to TRBJ2-1; no definite D call. Germline V lookup: CDR1 DFQATT, CDR2 SNEGSKA (reference sequence). V was trimmed by 4 bases and J by 2 bases, leaving 15 bases between them. CDR3 size: 15 residues.

This rearrangement joins TRBV30 to TRBJ1-2; TRBD1 matches at 12 bases. V shed 4 bases, J shed 7 bases, and the junction held 7 bases outside the gene matches. CDR1 and CDR2 from the germline V gene are GTSNPN and SVGIG (reference sequence). The length of the CDR3 is 14 residues. The CDR3 nucleotides are TGTGCCTGGACACCGGGACAGGGGGCCCGTGGCTACACCTTC. Translation: CAWTPGQGARGYTF.

The V and J genes are TRBV5-1 and TRBJ2-4, with D perhaps TRBD1 (6 bases). This CDR3 is 14 amino acids long. Trimming removed 2 bases at V and 4 bases at J, with 10 bases between. Germline CDR1 is SGHRS and CDR2 is YFSETQ. The CDR3 reads CASSLKDSKNIQYF. The CDR3 DNA reads TGCGCCAGCAGCTTAAAGGACAGTAAAAACATTCAGTACTTC. The full variable domain, completed using reference TRBV5-1 and TRBJ2-4, is KAGVTQTPRYLIKTRGQQVTLSCSPISGHRSVSWYQQTPGQGLQFLFEYFSETQRNKGNFPGRFSGRQFSNSRSEMNVSTLELGDSALYLCASSLKDSKNIQYFGAGTRLSVL.

The V gene is TRBV4-3, the J gene TRBJ1-1; 8 bases agree with TRBD1. After removal of 2 bases from V and 6 bases from J, the junction contained 5 bases not matched to a gene. CDR3 length: 14 amino acids. Germline CDR1 LGHNA, CDR2 YSLEER. DNA of the CDR3: TGCGCCAGCAGCCAAAGCGACAGGGGCTCTGAAGCTTTCTTT. It specifies CASSQSDRGSEAFF.

J is TRBJ2-1 and V is TRBV4-2, with D maybe TRBD2 (6 bases). The CDR3 covers 15 residues. CDR1 and CDR2 from the germline V gene are LGHNA and YNFKEQ. Trimming took 0 bases from V and 5 from J, leaving 11 bases between them. In DNA, the CDR3 is TGTGCCAGCAGCCAAGATGGGGGGAGCCACAATGAGCAGTTCTTC. Translation: CASSQDGGSHNEQFF.

This chain uses TRBV7-8 with TRBJ1-3; 7 bases line up with TRBD1. After removal of 4 bases from V and 2 bases from J, the junction contained 2 bases not matched to a gene. Germline CDR1 is SGHVS and CDR2 is FQNEAQ. The CDR3 runs to 14 residues. CDR3 nucleotide sequence: TGTGCCAGCAGCTCACAGGGGACTGGAAACACCATATATTTT. Protein: CASSSQGTGNTIYF.

This clonotype has more than one count but fewer than ten. This chain links TRBV18 with TRBJ2-1, with 10 bases matching TRBD1. The CDR3 has 13 amino acids. V shed 4 bases and J 7 bases; nucleotides not matched to a gene: 1. Germline values: CDR1 KGHSH, CDR2 LQKENI. CDR3 sequence reads: CASSLGQGNEQFF. Here the CDR3 DNA reads TGTGCCAGCTCACTGGGACAGGGGAATGAGCAGTTCTTC.

The J gene is TRBJ1-5, the V gene TRBV20-1; no reliable D call. V dropped 3 bases and J dropped 8 bases, with 8 bases sitting between them. This CDR3 region has 11 residues. Germline V gives CDR1 DFQATT, CDR2 SNEGSKA (reference sequence). The CDR3 here is CSARKVEPQHF. In DNA form, the CDR3 reads TGCAGTGCTAGGAAGGTGGAGCCCCAGCATTTT.